The next 30 T cell receptor beta chains were all read from a single sample in a study of T-cell reconstitution after alpha-beta-depleted transplantation in children. Unique molecular identifiers were incorporated into the prepared TCRbeta library. One entry per CDR3 protein, called by TCRdb with MiXCR from the PCR reads. The table lists around 78,000 distinct CDR3 sequences, more than 5.5% of them singletons. This specimen was PBMCs from the stem cell graft donor, taken from the stem cell graft. The receptors were sampled from a human donor who donated a stem cell graft to a child with acute lymphoblastic leukemia.

The CDR3 region is CASSPGLATNTGELFF. DNA of the CDR3: TGTGCCAGCAGCCCTGGACTAGCGACGAACACCGGGGAGCTGTTTTTT. The chain recombines TRBV4-2 with TRBJ2-2, with TRBD2 matching 9 bases. The CDR3 is 16 amino acids. V was clipped by 4 bases and J by 0 bases; unmatched bases: 3. Looked up from germline, CDR1 is LGHNA and CDR2 is YNFKEQ.

This clonotype was counted at least ten times. The chain recombines TRBV5-1 with TRBJ2-7, with TRBD1 matching 7 bases. The V gene's germline CDR1 is SGHRS and CDR2 YFSETQ. V lost 0 bases to trimming and J lost 2 bases; unmatched junction nucleotides: 2. CDR3 length: 14 residues. The DNA of the CDR3 is TGCGCCAGCAGCTTGGGGGACAGCACCTACGAGCAGTACTTC. It translates to CASSLGDSTYEQYF.

This clonotype has ten or more counts. V and J are TRBV6-5 and TRBJ2-1; the D is unclear. V lost 1 base and J lost 7, with 5 bases in between. The CDR3 covers 12 residues. Germline CDR1 MNHEY, CDR2 SVGAGI. CDR3 nucleotides: TGTGCCAGCAGTTACTACGGGAATGAGCAGTTCTTC. Translation gives CASSYYGNEQFF.

This clonotype was picked up many times. The rearrangement links TRBV20-1 to TRBJ1-1, with D hard to call. The ends were cut back, 6 bases at V and 0 bases at J, with 17 bases in the middle. The V gene's germline CDR1 is DFQATT and CDR2 SNEGSKA (reference sequence). CDR3 length: 15 amino acids. CDR3 protein: CSAKGVAALNTEAFF. For the CDR3, the DNA is TGCAGTGCCAAGGGCGTTGCAGCCTTGAACACTGAAGCTTTCTTT.

This clonotype was picked up a small number of times. V is TRBV6-5 and J is TRBJ2-7; D is uncertain. Trimming left V 0 bases short and J 2 bases short, with 11 bases between. Germline V gene lookup returns CDR1 MNHEY and CDR2 SVGAGI. The CDR3 runs to 15 residues. CDR3 loop: CASSYSGASAYEQYF. The CDR3 nucleotides read TGTGCCAGCAGTTACTCGGGCGCGTCAGCCTACGAGCAGTACTTC.

At least ten counts were recorded for this clonotype. The chain has TRBV14 and TRBJ2-1; no clear D gene. CDR3 length equals 12 residues. Germline V gene sequence: CDR1 SGHDN, CDR2 FVKESK. Trimming removed 6 bases from V and 0 bases from J, with 3 bases in between. CDR3: CASSNSYNEQFF. For the CDR3, the DNA is TGTGCCAGCAGTAACTCCTACAATGAGCAGTTCTTC.

The chain carries TRBV6-5 and TRBJ1-5; perhaps TRBD1 as D (5 bases). The germline gives CDR1 MNHEY, CDR2 SVGAGI. The V end lost 2 bases, the J end lost 1 base, and 9 bases lay between the germline ends. The CDR3 loop spans 15 amino acids. The CDR3 reads CASSYNRGSNQPQHF. CDR3 in DNA: TGTGCCAGCAGTTACAACCGGGGGAGCAATCAGCCCCAGCATTTT.

This clonotype was picked up many times. This chain joins TRBV11-3 and TRBJ1-1; a possible D gene is TRBD1 (5 bases). The germline V and J ends were trimmed by 0 bases and 1 base, with 6 bases remaining between them. Germline V gene sequence: CDR1 SGHNT, CDR2 YENEEA. The CDR3 extends over 14 amino acids. The CDR3 reads CASSLDGGNTEAFF. The CDR3 DNA follows: TGTGCCAGCAGCTTAGATGGGGGGAACACTGAAGCTTTCTTT. Using reference TRBV11-3 and TRBJ1-1 for the parts outside the CDR3, the full variable domain is EAGVVQSPRYKIIEKKQPVAFWCNPISGHNTLYWYLQNLGQGPELLIRYENEEAVDDSQLPKDRFSAERLKGVDSTLKIQPAELGDSAVYLCASSLDGGNTEAFFGQGTRLTVV.

The chain has TRBV5-6 and TRBJ2-4, with no clear D. This CDR3 contains 14 residues. The germline V gene encodes CDR1 SGHDT and CDR2 YYEEEE. The V end was cut by 5 bases, the J end by 3 bases, with 12 bases between. As DNA, the CDR3 is TGTGCCAGCAGGAATTGGAGAGGCAAAAACATTCAGTACTTC. Translating gives CASRNWRGKNIQYF.

In its sample, this clonotype was seen many times. The V gene is TRBV6-5, the J gene TRBJ1-2, with TRBD1 identical over 7 bases. This CDR3 spans 13 amino acids. CDR1 and CDR2 (germline): MNHEY, SVGAGI. V lost 6 bases and J lost 6; bases outside the gene matches: 7. The CDR3 DNA reads TGTGCCAGCAGGCGAGACAGGGCACATGGCTACACCTTC. Translation gives CASRRDRAHGYTF.

This clonotype was found many times. This sequence joins TRBV29-1 and TRBJ1-2; 9 bases are a match to TRBD1. Germline CDR1 reads SQVTM; CDR2 reads ANQGSEA. This CDR3 spans 12 amino acids. The ends lost 6 bases at V and 8 bases at J; junction bases unmatched: 7. CDR3 region: CSVTGTGRGYTF. In DNA form, the CDR3 reads TGCAGCGTGACCGGGACAGGGCGAGGCTACACCTTC. The variable domain in full, with the rest retrieved from reference TRBV29-1 and TRBJ1-2, is SAVISQKPSRDICQRGTSLTIQCQVDSQVTMMFWYRQQPGQSLTLIATANQGSEATYESGFVIDKFPISRPNLTFSTLTVSNMSPEDSSIYLCSVTGTGRGYTFGSGTRLTVV.

This clonotype was seen many times. This chain links TRBV27 with TRBJ2-2; tentative D call: TRBD1 (5 bases). CDR1 MNHEY and CDR2 SMNVEV come from the germline V gene (reference sequence). Trimming removed 4 bases at V and 2 bases at J, with 11 bases between. The CDR3 sequence is 15 residues long. In DNA, the CDR3 is TGTGCCAGCAGTTCTCAGGGTATTAACACCGGGGAGCTGTTTTTT. Translated: CASSSQGINTGELFF.

This clonotype showed up many times. V gene TRBV2 combines with J gene TRBJ2-3, with D perhaps matching TRBD1 (5 bases). Germline V gene sequence: CDR1 SNHLY, CDR2 FYNNEI. V was clipped by 6 bases and J by 4 bases, with 8 bases between them. This CDR3 is built from 12 residues. The CDR3 loop reads CASSREADTQYF. The CDR3 DNA reads TGTGCCAGCAGCAGGGAAGCAGATACGCAGTATTTT.

The chain employs TRBV18 and TRBJ1-1; the D is unclear. The length of the CDR3 is 14 residues. The V end lost 5 bases, the J end lost 3 bases, and 13 bases lay between the germline ends. Germline V gene sequence: CDR1 KGHSH, CDR2 LQKENI. In nucleotides, the CDR3 is TGTGCCAGCTCAAAAAGGGTTTTGGACACTGAAGCTTTCTTT. Amino acid sequence: CASSKRVLDTEAFF.

This clonotype showed up many times. The V gene is TRBV28, the J gene TRBJ2-7; 8 bases agree with TRBD1. V shed 7 bases and J 6 bases; nucleotides not matched to a gene: 11. This CDR3 contains 14 residues. Germline V gene lookup returns CDR1 MDHEN and CDR2 SYDVKM. CDR3 nucleotide sequence: TGTGCCAGCAACACAGGGACAGGAAAAGTCGAGCAGTACTTC. Translating gives CASNTGTGKVEQYF.

This clonotype was recorded at least ten times. The chain links TRBV9 to TRBJ2-5; D gene uncertain. Germline CDR1 SGDLS, CDR2 YYNGEE. V lost 4 bases, J lost 2 bases, and 24 bases lay in between. The CDR3 length is 18 residues. DNA of the CDR3: TGTGCCAGCAGCCCCAGGATGGAAGGACGAATAGGTCAAGAGACCCAGTACTTC. Translating it yields CASSPRMEGRIGQETQYF.

This chain joins TRBV7-8 and TRBJ1-1; possibly TRBD1 for D (6 bases). Germline V CDR1 and CDR2: SGHVS, FQNEAQ. V gave up 1 base and J gave up 10 bases, with 13 bases separating them. The CDR3 spans 13 residues. Here the CDR3 DNA reads TGTGCCAGCAGCTTAGGGGGGGCCCCCGGAGCTTTCTTT. It codes for CASSLGGAPGAFF.

The sample holds a few counts of this clonotype. J is TRBJ1-6 and V is TRBV29-1; no clear D. Germline V gene sequence: CDR1 SQVTM, CDR2 ANQGSEA. The V and J ends lost 7 bases and 6 bases respectively, with 13 bases between them. The CDR3 is made up of 13 amino acids. The CDR3 DNA is TGCAGCGCCCGGGAAGGCTCTAATTCACCCCTCCACTTT. This gives the protein CSAREGSNSPLHF.

This clonotype was seen a few times. V gene TRBV20-1 combines with J gene TRBJ2-1; 8 bases match TRBD2. The CDR3 runs to 15 residues. Looked up from germline, CDR1 is DFQATT and CDR2 is SNEGSKA (reference sequence). V shed 6 bases, J shed 5 bases, and the junction held 12 bases outside the gene matches. In nucleotides, the CDR3 is TGCAGTGCGCCAGGACTAGCCGGACCTCACAATGAGCAGTTCTTC. This sequence encodes CSAPGLAGPHNEQFF.

This clonotype was observed a handful of times. The V call is TRBV6-4, the J call TRBJ1-1, with unresolved D. Germline V CDR1 and CDR2: MRHNA, SNTAGT. Trimming took off 7 bases at V and 5 bases at J, with 14 bases between the two ends. The CDR3 length is 13 residues. The CDR3 DNA sequence: TGTGCCAGCATGGCACGGACGGGAACTGAAGCTTTCTTT. Amino acids: CASMARTGTEAFF.

This sequence joins TRBV7-6 and TRBJ1-1, with 9 bases aligning to TRBD1. Germline-derived CDR1 and CDR2 are SGHVS and FNYEAQ. This CDR3 contains 12 residues. The trim removed 5 bases at V and 12 bases at J, leaving 7 bases unmatched. CDR3 region: CASSRGTGRPFF. The DNA for the CDR3 is TGTGCCAGCAGCCGCGGGACAGGGAGGCCTTTCTTT.

This clonotype appeared a single time. The gene calls are TRBV20-1 and TRBJ1-5; D perhaps matches TRBD1 (6 bases). The CDR3 consists of 17 residues. Germline CDR1 is DFQATT and CDR2 is SNEGSKA (reference sequence). V was cut by 6 bases and J by 3 bases, with 24 bases left in between. CDR3 region: CSARGQGRGFTNQPQHF. In DNA form, the CDR3 reads TGCAGTGCCAGGGGTCAGGGGCGGGGGTTTACCAATCAGCCCCAGCATTTT.

This clonotype was seen ten or more times. The gene calls are TRBV5-1 and TRBJ1-6; perhaps TRBD1 as D (6 bases). Germline CDR1 reads SGHRS; CDR2 reads YFSETQ. This CDR3 region has 16 residues. Between the trimmed V and J ends, which lost 0 bases and 4 bases, there was a span of 11 bases. CDR3 nucleotides: TGCGCCAGCAGCTTGGCGCCAGGGGATTATAATTCACCCCTCCACTTT. Translating gives CASSLAPGDYNSPLHF.

This clonotype was seen repeatedly, ten times or more. V usage is TRBV3-1 and J usage is TRBJ1-5; the D is unclear. V was pared by 9 bases and J by 1 base, with 13 bases between. Germline values: CDR1 LGHDT, CDR2 YNNKEL (reference sequence). The CDR3 has 14 residues. DNA for the CDR3: TGTGCCAGTCCCCCCACCGGGAGCAATCAGCCCCAGCATTTT. It codes for CASPPTGSNQPQHF.

This clonotype has ten or more counts. The chain carries TRBV19 and TRBJ1-5, with no clear D. From germline, CDR1 is LNHDA and CDR2 SQIVND (reference sequence). The CDR3 consists of 14 residues. V shed 7 bases and J shed 4 bases, with 14 bases lying between them. Here the CDR3 reads CASKGPVGNQPQHF. CDR3 in DNA: TGTGCCAGTAAAGGGCCGGTTGGTAATCAGCCCCAGCATTTT.

This clonotype was recorded many times. The chain recombines TRBV5-6 with TRBJ1-1; 7 nucleotides line up with TRBD1. This CDR3 comprises 13 residues. Trimming cost V 4 bases and J 5 bases; bases outside gene matches: 5. Germline CDR1 and CDR2: SGHDT and YYEEEE. The chain's CDR3 is CASSRTGVTEAFF. The CDR3, as DNA: TGTGCCAGCAGCCGCACAGGGGTAACTGAAGCTTTCTTT.

This clonotype appeared many times. The CDR3 loop is CSARGQGSQPQHF. The CDR3 DNA reads as TGCAGTGCTAGAGGACAGGGGAGTCAGCCCCAGCATTTT. This chain links TRBV20-1 with TRBJ1-5, with TRBD1 identical over 8 bases. V gave up 1 base and J gave up 6 bases; unmatched junction bases: 2. Germline values: CDR1 DFQATT, CDR2 SNEGSKA (reference sequence). The CDR3 runs 13 residues.

The sample holds many counts of this clonotype. The rearrangement uses TRBV20-1 and TRBJ1-2; D is uncertain. This CDR3 spans 13 amino acids. Germline lookup yields CDR1 DFQATT and CDR2 SNEGSKA (reference sequence). Deletions cut 6 bases from V and 3 bases from J, with 14 bases between. Here the CDR3 reads CSARSGVDYGYTF. DNA of the CDR3: TGCAGTGCAAGGTCGGGAGTGGACTATGGCTACACCTTC.

This clonotype was detected many times. The chain employs TRBV5-6 and TRBJ1-2; D perhaps matches TRBD1 (5 bases). CDR3 size: 16 residues. CDR1 is SGHDT and CDR2 is YYEEEE in the germline V gene. V gave up 4 bases and J gave up 8 bases, with 24 bases separating them. The CDR3 region is CASSQYRTGTGGGYTF. For the CDR3, the DNA is TGTGCCAGCAGCCAATACAGAACCGGGACGGGAGGAGGCTACACCTTC.

This clonotype showed up many times. This sequence joins TRBV11-2 and TRBJ1-1, with D perhaps TRBD1 (6 bases). Deletions cut 1 base from V and 3 bases from J, with 12 bases between. This CDR3 is 15 amino acids long. The germline gives CDR1 SGHAT, CDR2 FQNNGV. DNA of the CDR3: TGTGCCAGCAGCTTAGTTCCAGGGGCCGACACTGAAGCTTTCTTT. Its protein product is CASSLVPGADTEAFF.